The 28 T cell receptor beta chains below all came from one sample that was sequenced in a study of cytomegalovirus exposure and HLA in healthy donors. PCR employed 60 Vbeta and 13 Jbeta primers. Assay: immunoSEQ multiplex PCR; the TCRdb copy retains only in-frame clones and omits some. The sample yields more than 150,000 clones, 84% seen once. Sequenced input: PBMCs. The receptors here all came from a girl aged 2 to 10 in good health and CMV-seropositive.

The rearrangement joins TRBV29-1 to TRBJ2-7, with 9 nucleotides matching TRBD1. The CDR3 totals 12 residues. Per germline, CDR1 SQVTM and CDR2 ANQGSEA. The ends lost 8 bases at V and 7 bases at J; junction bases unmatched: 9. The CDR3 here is CSSGQGSGEQYF. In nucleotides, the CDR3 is TGCAGCTCAGGACAGGGGTCGGGTGAGCAGTACTTC.

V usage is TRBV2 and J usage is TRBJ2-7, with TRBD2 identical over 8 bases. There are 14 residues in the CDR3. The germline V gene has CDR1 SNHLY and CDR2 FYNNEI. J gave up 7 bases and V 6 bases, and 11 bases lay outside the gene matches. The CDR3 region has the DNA TGTGCCAGCAGGGGGGTAGCGGGGTCAGAGGAGCAGTACTTC. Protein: CASRGVAGSEEQYF.

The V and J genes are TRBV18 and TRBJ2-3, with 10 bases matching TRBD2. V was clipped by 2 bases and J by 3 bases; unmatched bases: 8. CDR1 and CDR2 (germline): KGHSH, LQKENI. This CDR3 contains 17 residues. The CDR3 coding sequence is TGTGCCAGCTCACCAGGATGGGCTAGCGGGAGAACAGATACGCAGTATTTT. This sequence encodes CASSPGWASGRTDTQYF.

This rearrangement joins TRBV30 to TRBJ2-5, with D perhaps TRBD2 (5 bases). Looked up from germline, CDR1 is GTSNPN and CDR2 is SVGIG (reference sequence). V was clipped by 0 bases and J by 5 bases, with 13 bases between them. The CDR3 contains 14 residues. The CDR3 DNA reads TGTGCCTGGAGTGTACGGAGGAGGTGGGAGACCCAGTACTTC. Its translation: CAWSVRRRWETQYF.

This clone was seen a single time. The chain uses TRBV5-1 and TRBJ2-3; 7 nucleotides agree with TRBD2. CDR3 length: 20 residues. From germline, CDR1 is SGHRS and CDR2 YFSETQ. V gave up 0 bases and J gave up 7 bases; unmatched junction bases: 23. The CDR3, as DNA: TGCGCCAGCAGCTTGGCGACAGACAAACCCATCCAGAGGAGCGGGAATACGCAGTATTTT. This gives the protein CASSLATDKPIQRSGNTQYF.

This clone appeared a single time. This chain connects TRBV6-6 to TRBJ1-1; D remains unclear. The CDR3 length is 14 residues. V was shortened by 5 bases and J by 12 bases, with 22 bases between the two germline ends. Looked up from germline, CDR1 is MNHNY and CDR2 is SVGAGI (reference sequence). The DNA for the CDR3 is TGTGCCAGCAGTGACCGGGAGGCCGGGCGGTATCCTTTCTTT. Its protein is CASSDREAGRYPFF.

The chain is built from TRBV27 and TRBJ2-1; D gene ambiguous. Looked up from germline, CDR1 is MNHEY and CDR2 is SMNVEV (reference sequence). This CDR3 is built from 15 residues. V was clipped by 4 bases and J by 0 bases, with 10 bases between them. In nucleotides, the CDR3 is TGTGCCAGCAGTTCCCCTCCGCGCTCCTACAATGAGCAGTTCTTC. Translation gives CASSSPPRSYNEQFF.

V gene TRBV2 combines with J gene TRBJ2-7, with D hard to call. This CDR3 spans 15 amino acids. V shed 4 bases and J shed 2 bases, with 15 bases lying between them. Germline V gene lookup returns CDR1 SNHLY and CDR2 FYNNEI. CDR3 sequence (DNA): TGTGCCAGCAGTGGTTCGAGAGGTTCTACCTACGAGCAGTACTTC. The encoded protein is CASSGSRGSTYEQYF.

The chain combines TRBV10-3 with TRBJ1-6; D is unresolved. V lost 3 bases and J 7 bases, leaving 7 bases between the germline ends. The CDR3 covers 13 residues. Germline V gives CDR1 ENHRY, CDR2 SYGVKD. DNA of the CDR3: TGTGCCATCAGTGAACACGGGAATTCACCCCTCCACTTT. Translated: CAISEHGNSPLHF.

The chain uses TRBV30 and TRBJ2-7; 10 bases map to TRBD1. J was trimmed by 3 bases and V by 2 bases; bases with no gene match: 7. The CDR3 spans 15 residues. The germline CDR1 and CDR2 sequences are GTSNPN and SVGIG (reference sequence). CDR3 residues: CAWSLTGGRVYEQYF. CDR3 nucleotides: TGTGCCTGGAGTTTGACAGGGGGCCGCGTCTACGAGCAGTACTTC.

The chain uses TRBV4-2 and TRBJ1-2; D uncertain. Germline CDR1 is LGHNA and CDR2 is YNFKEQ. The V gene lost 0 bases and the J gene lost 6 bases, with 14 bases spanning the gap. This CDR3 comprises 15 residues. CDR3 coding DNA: TGTGCCAGCAGCCAAGATCTAGGTCCATCCAATGGCTACACCTTC. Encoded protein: CASSQDLGPSNGYTF.

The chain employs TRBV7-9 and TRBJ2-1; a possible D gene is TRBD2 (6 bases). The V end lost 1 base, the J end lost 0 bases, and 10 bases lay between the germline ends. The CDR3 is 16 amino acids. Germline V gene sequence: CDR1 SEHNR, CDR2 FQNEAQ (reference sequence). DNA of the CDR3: TGTGCCAGCAGCTTAGGATTCGGGAGCTCCTACAATGAGCAGTTCTTC. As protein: CASSLGFGSSYNEQFF.

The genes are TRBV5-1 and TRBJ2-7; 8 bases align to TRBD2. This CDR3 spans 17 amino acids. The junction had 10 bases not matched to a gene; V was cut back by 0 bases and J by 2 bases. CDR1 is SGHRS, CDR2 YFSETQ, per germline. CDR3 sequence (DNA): TGCGCCAGCAGCTTGGTACGGGGGGGGGACCGAACCTACGAGCAGTACTTC. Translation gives CASSLVRGGDRTYEQYF. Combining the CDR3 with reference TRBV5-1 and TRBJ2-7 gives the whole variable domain KAGVTQTPRYLIKTRGQQVTLSCSPISGHRSVSWYQQTPGQGLQFLFEYFSETQRNKGNFPGRFSGRQFSNSRSEMNVSTLELGDSALYLCASSLVRGGDRTYEQYFGPGTRLTVT.

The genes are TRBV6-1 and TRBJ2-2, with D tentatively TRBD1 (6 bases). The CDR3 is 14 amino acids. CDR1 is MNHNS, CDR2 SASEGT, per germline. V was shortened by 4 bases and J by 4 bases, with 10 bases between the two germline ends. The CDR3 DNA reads TGTGCCAGCAGTGCGGGGACACTCACCGGGGAGCTGTTTTTT. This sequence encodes CASSAGTLTGELFF.

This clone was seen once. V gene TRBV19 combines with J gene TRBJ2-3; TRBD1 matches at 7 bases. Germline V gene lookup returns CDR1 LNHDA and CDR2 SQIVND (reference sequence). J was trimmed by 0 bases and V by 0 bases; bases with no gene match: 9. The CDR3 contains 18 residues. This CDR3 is CASSIDHPTGSSTDTQYF. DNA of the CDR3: TGTGCCAGTAGTATAGATCACCCGACAGGGTCTAGCACAGATACGCAGTATTTT.

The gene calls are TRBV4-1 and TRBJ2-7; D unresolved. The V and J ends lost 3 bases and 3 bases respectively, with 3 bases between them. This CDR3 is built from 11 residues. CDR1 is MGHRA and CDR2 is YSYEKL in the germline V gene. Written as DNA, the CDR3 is TGCGCCAGCAGCCAGAGCTACGAGCAGTACTTC. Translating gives CASSQSYEQYF.

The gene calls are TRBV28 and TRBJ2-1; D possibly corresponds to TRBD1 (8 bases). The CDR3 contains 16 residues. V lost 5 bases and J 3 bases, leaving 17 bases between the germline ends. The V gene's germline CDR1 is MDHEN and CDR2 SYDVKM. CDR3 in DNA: TGTGCCAGCAGTCCCTACAGGGGGGGGGTCTACAATGAGCAGTTCTTC. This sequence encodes CASSPYRGGVYNEQFF.

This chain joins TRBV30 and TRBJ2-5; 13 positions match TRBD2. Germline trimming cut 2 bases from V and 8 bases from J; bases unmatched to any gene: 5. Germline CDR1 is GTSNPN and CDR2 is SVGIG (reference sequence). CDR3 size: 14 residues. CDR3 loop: CAWSSGLAGVTQYF. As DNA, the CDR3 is TGTGCCTGGAGTAGCGGACTAGCGGGAGTCACCCAGTACTTC.

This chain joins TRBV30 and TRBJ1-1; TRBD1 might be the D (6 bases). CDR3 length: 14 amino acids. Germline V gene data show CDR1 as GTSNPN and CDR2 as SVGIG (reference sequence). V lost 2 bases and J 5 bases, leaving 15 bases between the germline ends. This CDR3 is CAWSYRDLRTEAFF. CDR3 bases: TGTGCCTGGAGTTACAGGGATTTGCGGACTGAAGCTTTCTTT.

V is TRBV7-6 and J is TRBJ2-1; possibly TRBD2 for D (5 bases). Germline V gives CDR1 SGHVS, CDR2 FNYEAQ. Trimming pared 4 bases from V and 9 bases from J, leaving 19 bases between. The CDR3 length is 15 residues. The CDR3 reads CASSSTFGPGSEQFF. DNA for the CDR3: TGTGCCAGCAGCTCAACCTTCGGACCGGGGAGTGAGCAGTTCTTC.

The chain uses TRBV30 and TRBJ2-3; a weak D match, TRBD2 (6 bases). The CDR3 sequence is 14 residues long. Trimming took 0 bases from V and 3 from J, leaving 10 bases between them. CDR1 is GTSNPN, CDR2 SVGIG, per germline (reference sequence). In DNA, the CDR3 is TGTGCCTGGAGTGTAAGGCTAGCGACAGATACGCAGTATTTT. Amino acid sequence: CAWSVRLATDTQYF. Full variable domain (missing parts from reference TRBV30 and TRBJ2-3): SQTIHQWPATLVQPVGSPLSLECTVEGTSNPNLYWYRQAAGRGLQLLFYSVGIGQISSEVPQNLSASRPQDRQFILSSKKLLLSDSGFYLCAWSVRLATDTQYFGPGTRLTVL.

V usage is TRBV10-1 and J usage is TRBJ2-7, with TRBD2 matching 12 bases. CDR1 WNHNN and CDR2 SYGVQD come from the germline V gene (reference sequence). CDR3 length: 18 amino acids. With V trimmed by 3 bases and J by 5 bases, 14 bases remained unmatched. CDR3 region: CASSDDLAGGPWSHEQYF. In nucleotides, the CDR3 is TGCGCCAGCAGTGATGACCTAGCGGGAGGGCCTTGGTCCCACGAGCAGTACTTC.

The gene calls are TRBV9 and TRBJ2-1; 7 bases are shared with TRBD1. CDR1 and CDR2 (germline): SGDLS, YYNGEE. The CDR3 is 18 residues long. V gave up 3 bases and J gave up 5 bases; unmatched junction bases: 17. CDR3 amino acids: CASSEQTGTVRINNEQFF. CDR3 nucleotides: TGTGCCAGCAGCGAGCAAACCGGGACAGTCCGGATTAACAATGAGCAGTTCTTC. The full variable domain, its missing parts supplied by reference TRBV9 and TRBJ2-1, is DSGVTQTPKHLITATGQRVTLRCSPRSGDLSVYWYQQSLDQGLQFLIQYYNGEERAKGNILERFSAQQFPDLHSELNLSSLELGDSALYFCASSEQTGTVRINNEQFFGPGTRLTVL.

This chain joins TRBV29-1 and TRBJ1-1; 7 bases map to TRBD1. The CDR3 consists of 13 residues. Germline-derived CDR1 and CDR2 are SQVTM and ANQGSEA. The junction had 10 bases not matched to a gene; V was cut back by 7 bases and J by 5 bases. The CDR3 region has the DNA TGCAGCGCCGAGCAGGGGGGTCGAACTGAAGCTTTCTTT. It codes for CSAEQGGRTEAFF.

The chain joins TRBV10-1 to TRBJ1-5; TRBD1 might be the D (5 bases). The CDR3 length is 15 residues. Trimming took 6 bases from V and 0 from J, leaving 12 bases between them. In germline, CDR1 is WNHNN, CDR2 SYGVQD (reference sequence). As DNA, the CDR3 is TGCGCCAGCAGCCGGGGGGGTTATAGCAATCAGCCCCAGCATTTT. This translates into CASSRGGYSNQPQHF.

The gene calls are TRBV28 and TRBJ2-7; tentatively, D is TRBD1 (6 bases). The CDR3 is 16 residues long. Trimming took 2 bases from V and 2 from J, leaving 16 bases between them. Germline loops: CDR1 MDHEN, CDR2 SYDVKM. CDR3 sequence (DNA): TGTGCCAGCAGTTTAGCCTACAGGGTACACACCTACGAGCAGTACTTC. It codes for CASSLAYRVHTYEQYF.

CDR3 residues: CASKRAGGYTF. The CDR3 DNA is TGTGCCAGCAAGAGAGCTGGTGGCTACACCTTC. The genes are TRBV28 and TRBJ1-2; no reliable D call. Germline-derived CDR1 and CDR2 are MDHEN and SYDVKM. V was cut by 7 bases and J by 7 bases, with 10 bases left in between. CDR3 size: 11 residues.

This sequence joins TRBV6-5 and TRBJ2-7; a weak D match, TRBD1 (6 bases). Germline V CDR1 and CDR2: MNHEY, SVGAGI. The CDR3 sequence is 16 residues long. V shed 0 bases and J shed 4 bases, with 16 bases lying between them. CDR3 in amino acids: CASSYSRWGPRYEQYF. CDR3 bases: TGTGCCAGCAGTTACTCCCGGTGGGGGCCACGATACGAGCAGTACTTC.